The 11 T cell receptor beta chains listed next were all sequenced from one sample in a study of CD8+ T cells in alopecia areata (dated by TCRdb to the late 2010s). To prepare the library, the immunoSEQ multiplex PCR assay was applied. RNA was extracted from all samples and reverse transcribed into cDNA, which served as template for TCR sequencing. In TCRdb, the immuneACCESS table is reduced to in-frame sequences with V and J assigned. These tables do not hold every clone; where another copy was compared, an unresolved V gene accounts for under half, and the others remain unexplained. With about 270,000 clones recorded, this sample contains no clone counted only once. The top ten constitute 0.9% to 1.5% of the sample. Cells from pooled mouse cutaneous lymph nodes were stained for CD4, CD8alpha, NKG2D, NKG2ACE and other markers and then sorted on a BD Influx. Material for sequencing was CD4+ T cells sorted from a lymph node. All receptors derive from a C3H/HeJ mouse with alopecia areata. Mice of this strain bear MHC haplotype H2-k.

This clone was observed at least ten times. Gene names and germline refer to mouse. The read comes to an end 4 residues before the CDR3 does, leaving the germline J gene to fill in the end. At the DNA level, this CDR3 is encoded by other sequences in the same sample as well. The genes are TRBV13-1 and TRBJ1-2, with D possibly matching TRBD1 (6 bases). This CDR3 has 13 amino acids. Germline CDR1 is NSHNY and CDR2 is SYGAGN. Between the trimmed V and J ends, which lost 3 bases and 0 bases, there was a span of 6 bases. The CDR3 reads CASSGQANSDYTF. The CDR3 bases that were read are TGTGCCAGCAGTGGACAGGCAAACTCC.

This clone has only a few counts. Gene names and germline refer to mouse. The CDR3 end is not reached by the read, which stops 3 residues before it; the germline J gene fills it in. The V and J genes are TRBV13-1 and TRBJ1-6, with a weak D call TRBD1 (6 bases). TRBJ1-6 is labeled an ORF, and its function is uncertain. The CDR3 consists of 15 residues. Germline CDR1 and CDR2: NSHNY and SYGAGN. Trimming shortened V by 3 bases and J by 3 bases, and 10 bases separated the two germline ends. The CDR3 bases that were read are TGTGCCAGCAGTGGGCAGGGGTACTATAATTCGCCC. It yields the protein CASSGQGYYNSP. The full-length CDR3 reads as CASSGQGYYNSPLYF.

About this clone: Gene names follow the mouse nomenclature. The read gets to within 4 residues of the CDR3 end, and the germline J gene fills in the rest. The chain employs TRBV1 and TRBJ2-7; no reliable D call. Trimming took off 2 bases at V and 3 bases at J, with 8 bases between the two ends. Germline-derived CDR1 and CDR2 are NSQYPW and LRSPGD (reference sequence). The CDR3 consists of 13 residues. CDR3 amino acids: CTCSAQASYEQYF. The sequenced part of the CDR3 DNA is TGCACCTGCAGTGCACAGGCCAGCTAT.

This clone occurred a few times. The listed genes are named as in mouse. The read halts 4 residues ahead of the CDR3 end, with the missing end drawn from the germline J gene. The chain carries TRBV1 and TRBJ2-2; 8 bases are shared with TRBD1. The ends lost 5 bases at V and 3 bases at J; junction bases unmatched: 5. The germline V gene has CDR1 NSQYPW and CDR2 LRSPGD (reference sequence). This CDR3 contains 15 residues. CDR3 residues: CTCSPQGADTGQLYF. The sequenced CDR3 bases are TGCACCTGCAGTCCGCAGGGGGCTGACACCGGG.

This clone came up a few times. Genes and germline come from the mouse. The read finishes 4 residues shy of the CDR3 end, and the germline J gene is used to complete it. Other DNA sequences in the same sample also yield this CDR3. The gene calls are TRBV31 and TRBJ2-1; 7 nucleotides match TRBD2. This CDR3 is built from 14 residues. Looked up from germline, CDR1 is GKSSPN and CDR2 is SITVG. The J segment lost 0 bases and the V segment lost 1 base, leaving 0 bases of the junction unmatched. CDR3 DNA (partial): TGTGCCTGGAGTCCTGGGGGTAACTATGCT. Its translation: CAWSPGGNYA. The CDR3 reads in full as CAWSPGGNYAEQFF.

This clone has more than one count but fewer than ten. The gene names here belong to mouse. The read terminates 3 residues before the CDR3 end, so the remaining end is supplied by the germline J gene. Other DNA sequences from this sample encode an identical CDR3 as well. This sequence joins TRBV1 and TRBJ1-6, with D unclear. TRBJ1-6 is designated an ORF whose function remains uncertain. The CDR3 has 15 residues. Trimming took off 0 bases at V and 2 bases at J, with 5 bases between the two ends. Germline CDR1 is NSQYPW and CDR2 is LRSPGD (reference sequence). The part of the CDR3 DNA that was read is TGCACCTGCAGTGCAGATAGGGCCTATAATTCGCCC. The encoded protein is CTCSADRAYNSP. The whole CDR3 is CTCSADRAYNSPLYF.

This clone was counted only a few times. Genes here carry mouse names. Read sequence stops 4 residues before the CDR3 end, and the germline J gene provides the missing end. Other DNA sequences of this sample code for an identical CDR3. The genes are TRBV1 and TRBJ2-1, with D possibly being TRBD1 (5 bases). The CDR3 totals 14 residues. V lost 0 bases and J 6 bases, leaving 9 bases between the germline ends. Germline values: CDR1 NSQYPW, CDR2 LRSPGD (reference sequence). This CDR3 is CTCSADQGGAEQFF. The sequenced part of the CDR3 DNA is TGCACCTGCAGTGCAGATCAGGGAGGTGCT.

Comment on this clone: Gene names are mouse gene names. Sequencing ends 4 residues short of the CDR3 end; the germline J gene provides the rest. The rearrangement joins TRBV4 to TRBJ2-1, with 13 bases that match TRBD2. This CDR3 is built from 13 residues. CDR1 is LGHDT and CDR2 is YNNKQL in the germline V gene (reference sequence). CDR3 bases read: TGTGCCAGCGGGACTGGGGGGGACGCT. Its protein is CASGTGGDA. The entire CDR3 protein reads CASGTGGDAEQFF.

For this clone: The genes and germline here are from mouse. The sequence runs out 4 residues before the end of the CDR3; the remainder is reconstructed from the germline J gene. The rearrangement links TRBV1 to TRBJ1-1; D is perhaps TRBD1 (6 bases). Germline CDR1 reads NSQYPW; CDR2 reads LRSPGD (reference sequence). Between the trimmed V and J ends, which lost 1 base and 3 bases, there was a span of 6 bases. The CDR3 consists of 13 residues. The part of the CDR3 DNA that was read is TGCACCTGCAGTGCAGCAGGGGACACA. Encoded protein: CTCSAAGDT. The entire CDR3 is CTCSAAGDTEVFF.

This clone was detected ten times or more. The gene symbols are mouse symbols. The CDR3 extends 4 residues past the end of the read, so its final part is completed from the germline J gene. This sample also contains other DNA sequences that code for the same CDR3. This chain connects TRBV13-2 to TRBJ2-7; TRBD2 agrees at 8 bases. This CDR3 region has 14 residues. The germline CDR1 and CDR2 sequences are NNHNN and SYGAGS (reference sequence). The part of the CDR3 DNA that was read is TGTGCCAGCGGTGATGCCCCTGGGGGGTAT. Its translation: CASGDAPGGY. The full CDR3 protein reads CASGDAPGGYEQYF.

Concerning this clone: The listed genes are named as in mouse. The read ends 4 residues early relative to the CDR3; the germline J gene fills the gap. The V gene is TRBV13-2, the J gene TRBJ2-5; the match to TRBD2 covers 10 bases. This CDR3 spans 16 amino acids. The V and J ends lost 3 bases and 2 bases, in that order; junction bases with no gene match: 6. Germline loops: CDR1 NNHNN, CDR2 SYGAGS (reference sequence). The chain's CDR3 is CASGVRLGGRQDTQYF. Partial CDR3 DNA: TGTGCCAGCGGTGTCCGACTGGGGGGCCGCCAAGAC.